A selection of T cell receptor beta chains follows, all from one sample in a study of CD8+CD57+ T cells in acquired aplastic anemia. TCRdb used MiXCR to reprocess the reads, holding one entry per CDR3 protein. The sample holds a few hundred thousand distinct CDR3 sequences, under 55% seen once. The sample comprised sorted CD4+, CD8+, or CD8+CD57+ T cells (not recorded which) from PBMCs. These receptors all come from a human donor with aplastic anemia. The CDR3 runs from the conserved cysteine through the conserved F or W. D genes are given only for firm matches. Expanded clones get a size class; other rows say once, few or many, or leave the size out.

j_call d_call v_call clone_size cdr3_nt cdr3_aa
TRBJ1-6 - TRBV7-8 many TGTGCCAGCAGCTTAGTGGGCTCCTATAATTCACCCCTCCACTTT CASSLVGSYNSPLHF
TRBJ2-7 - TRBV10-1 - TGCGCCAGCATGACGGACAGCCCGACCTACGAGCAGTACTTC CASMTDSPTYEQYF
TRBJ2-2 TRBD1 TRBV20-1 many TGCAGTGCTAGCTTCCAACCAGGGACAGGGTCATCCGGGGAGCTGTTTTTT CSASFQPGTGSSGELFF
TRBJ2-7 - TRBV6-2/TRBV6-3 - TGTGCCAGCAGGTATGGTATAGACACCTACGAGCAGTACTTC CASRYGIDTYEQYF
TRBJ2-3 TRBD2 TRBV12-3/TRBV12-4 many TGTGCCAGCAGTTTAGGTGCTAGCGGGGGGGCAGGAGATACGCAGTATTTT CASSLGASGGAGDTQYF
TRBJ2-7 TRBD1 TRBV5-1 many TGCGCCAGCAGCCCGGGACAGGGTGGGTACGAGCAGTACTTC CASSPGQGGYEQYF
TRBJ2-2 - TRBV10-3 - TGTGCCATCAGTGGGGTCATGGGCACCGGGGAGCTGTTTTTT CAISGVMGTGELFF
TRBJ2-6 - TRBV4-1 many TGCGCCAGCAGCCACCCATTAGGAGGTGGGGCCAACGTCCTGACTTTC CASSHPLGGGANVLTF
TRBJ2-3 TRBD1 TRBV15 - TGTGCCACCAGCTCTAACAGGGGGACAGATACGCAGTATTTT CATSSNRGTDTQYF
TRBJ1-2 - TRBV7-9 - TGTGCCAGCAGCCCGGTCTGGGGCCCTAACTATGGCTACACCTTC CASSPVWGPNYGYTF
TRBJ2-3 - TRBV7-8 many TGTGCCAGCAGACCCTTACTAGCCGGCAAACGGGGCGGGGATACGCAGTATTTT CASRPLLAGKRGGDTQYF
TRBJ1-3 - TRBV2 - TGTGCCAGCTGTGCTACCGGCTCTGGAAACACCATATATTTT CASCATGSGNTIYF
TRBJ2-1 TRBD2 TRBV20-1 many TGCAGTGCCCGGGGGACTAGCGGGGGCAATGAGCAGTTCTTC CSARGTSGGNEQFF
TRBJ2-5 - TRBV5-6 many TGTGCCAGCAGCATGGGACTTCAAGAGACCCAGTACTTC CASSMGLQETQYF
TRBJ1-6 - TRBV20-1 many TGCAGTGCTAGCCCCTTAAAGAGCTCTTCACCCCTCCACTTT CSASPLKSSSPLHF
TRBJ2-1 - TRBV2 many TGTGCCAGCAATCTCTTGAGCTCCTACAATGAGCAGTTCTTC CASNLLSSYNEQFF
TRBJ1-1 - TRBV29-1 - TGCAGCGGACAAACCACTTCGGGCACTGAAGCTTTCTTT CSGQTTSGTEAFF
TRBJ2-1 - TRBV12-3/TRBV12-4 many TGTGCCAGCACCGCGGGTACCGGGTACAATGAGCAGTTCTTC CASTAGTGYNEQFF
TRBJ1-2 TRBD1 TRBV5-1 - TGCGCCAGCAGCTTAAATCCGGGACAGGGATCAACGGGAGGCTACACCTTC CASSLNPGQGSTGGYTF
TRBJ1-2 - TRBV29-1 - TGCAGCGCCCGGGGATCCGGGAGCCCTTATGGCTACACCTTC CSARGSGSPYGYTF
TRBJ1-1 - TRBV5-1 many TGCGCCAGCAGAAGGGTGAACACTGAAGCTTTCTTT CASRRVNTEAFF
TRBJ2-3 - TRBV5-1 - TGCGCCAGCAGCTTGGAGGTCGTGGCTGCAGATACGCAGTATTTT CASSLEVVAADTQYF
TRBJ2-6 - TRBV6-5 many TGTGCCAGCCGTCTCCCTGGGGCCAACGTCCTGACTTTC CASRLPGANVLTF
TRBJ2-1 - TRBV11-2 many TGTGCCAGCAACGGAGGAGGGGTCGGGGCCAATGAGCAGTTCTTC CASNGGGVGANEQFF
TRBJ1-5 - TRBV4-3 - TGCGCCAGCAGCCAAGAAGAGGGTCAGCCCCAGCATTTT CASSQEEGQPQHF
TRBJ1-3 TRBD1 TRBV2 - TGTGCCAGCACGAGGACAGGGACTGGAAACACCATATATTTT CASTRTGTGNTIYF
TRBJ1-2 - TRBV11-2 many TGTGCCAGCAGCTTAGACCGGTCGGTGGACTATGGCTACACCTTC CASSLDRSVDYGYTF
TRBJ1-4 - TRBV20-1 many TGCAGTGCTCGTACAGGGAGCGTTGAAAAACTGTTTTTT CSARTGSVEKLFF
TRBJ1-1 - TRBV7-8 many TGTGCCAGCAGTTATGGGGGGGAAGCTTTCTTT CASSYGGEAFF
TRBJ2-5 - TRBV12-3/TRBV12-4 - TGTGCTACCCCAGCCCGAGGTAAAGAGACCCAGTACTTC CATPARGKETQYF
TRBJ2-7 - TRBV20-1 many TGCAGTGCTAGAGATTTGGGGGCGCTCCACGAGCAGTACTTC CSARDLGALHEQYF
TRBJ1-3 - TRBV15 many TGTGCCACCAGCAGAGATCAAACAGGAAACACCATATATTTT CATSRDQTGNTIYF
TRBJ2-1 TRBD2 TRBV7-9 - TGTGCCAGCAGCGACAGCGGGGGGGGGGAGCAGTTCTTC CASSDSGGGEQFF
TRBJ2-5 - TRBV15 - TGTGCCACCAGCAGAGATAGGAGAGAGACCCAGTACTTC CATSRDRRETQYF
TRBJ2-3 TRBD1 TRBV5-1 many TGCGCCAGCAGCTTGGAAGGGACAGGGATGGCAGATACGCAGTATTTT CASSLEGTGMADTQYF
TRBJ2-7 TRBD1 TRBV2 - TGTGCCAGCAGGAGACAGGGGATAATCGACGAGCAGTACTTC CASRRQGIIDEQYF
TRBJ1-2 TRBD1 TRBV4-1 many TGCGCCAGCTCCCAGGGGGGTGGCTACACCTTC CASSQGGGYTF
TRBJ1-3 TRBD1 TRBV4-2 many TGTGCCAGCAGCGATCGGGACAGGGGAGGAAACACCATATATTTT CASSDRDRGGNTIYF
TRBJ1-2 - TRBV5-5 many TGTGCCAGCAGCTCCGCAGCTAACTATGGCTACACCTTC CASSSAANYGYTF
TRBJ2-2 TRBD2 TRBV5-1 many TGCGCCAGCAGGTGGGGACTAGCGGGGGCCGACACCGGGGAGCTGTTTTTT CASRWGLAGADTGELFF
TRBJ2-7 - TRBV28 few TGTGCCAGCAGTTTCCCACAGGGAACCAACTACGAGCAGTACTTC CASSFPQGTNYEQYF
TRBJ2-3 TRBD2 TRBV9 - TGTGCCAGCAGCGTAGGCGGGGGTAGCTCAGATACGCAGTATTTT CASSVGGGSSDTQYF
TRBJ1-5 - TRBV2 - TGTGCCAGCAGGGAGAGAACCGGCAATCAGCCCCGGCATTTT CASRERTGNQPRHF
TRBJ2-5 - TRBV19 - TGTGCCAGTAGTATGATAGGTTTGCGCCAAGAGACCCAGTACTTC CASSMIGLRQETQYF
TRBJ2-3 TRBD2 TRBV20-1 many TGCAGTGCTGTGATGACTAGCGGGGAAGCAGATACGCAGTATTTT CSAVMTSGEADTQYF
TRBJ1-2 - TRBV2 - TGTGCCAGTCCGGGGAAAAACTATGGCTACACCTTC CASPGKNYGYTF
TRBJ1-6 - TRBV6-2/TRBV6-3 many TGTGCCAGCAAACCAACAGGAGGTGAGAATTCACCCCTCCACTTT CASKPTGGENSPLHF
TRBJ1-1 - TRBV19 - TGTGCCAGTAGAGACGTTGATGAAGCTTTCTTT CASRDVDEAFF
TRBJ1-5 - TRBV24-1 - TGTGCCACCGCCGGGACTACGAGCAATGAGCATTTT CATAGTTSNEHF
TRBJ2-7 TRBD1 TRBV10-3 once TGTGCCATCATCGGGACAGGGAACTACGAGCAGTACTTC CAIIGTGNYEQYF